This T cell receptor beta chain was found in a study of OX40 agonist ivuxolimab in advanced cancers. Study context: Patients were treated with ivuxolimab, an agonistic anti-OX40 (CD134) antibody. General study results and limits: More expanded clones were found, on average, in CD8+ than in CD4+ T cells.

Some clones are missing from TCRdb's copy, which holds only in-frame ones; the method was immunoSEQ multiplex PCR. The sample holds about 67,000 clones; around 80% are singletons and the top ten take 8.2%. The CDR3 runs 15 residues. J was trimmed by 8 bases and V by 3 bases; bases with no gene match: 8. Germline V gene sequence: CDR1 SGHNT, CDR2 YYREEE (reference sequence). As regards this clone: The antigen remains unidentified.

The source of this sequence is an adult with an advanced solid tumor such as melanoma, head and neck, liver or kidney cancer. The V and J genes are TRBV5-4 and TRBJ1-4, with 9 bases that match TRBD1. This material consisted of CD4+ or CD8+ T cells sorted from blood, taken in a trial of the OX40 agonist ivuxolimab. The CDR3 spells CASSSGQGSEEKLFF. The CDR3 DNA reads TGTGCCAGCAGCTCCGGACAGGGGTCAGAAGAAAAACTGTTTTTT.